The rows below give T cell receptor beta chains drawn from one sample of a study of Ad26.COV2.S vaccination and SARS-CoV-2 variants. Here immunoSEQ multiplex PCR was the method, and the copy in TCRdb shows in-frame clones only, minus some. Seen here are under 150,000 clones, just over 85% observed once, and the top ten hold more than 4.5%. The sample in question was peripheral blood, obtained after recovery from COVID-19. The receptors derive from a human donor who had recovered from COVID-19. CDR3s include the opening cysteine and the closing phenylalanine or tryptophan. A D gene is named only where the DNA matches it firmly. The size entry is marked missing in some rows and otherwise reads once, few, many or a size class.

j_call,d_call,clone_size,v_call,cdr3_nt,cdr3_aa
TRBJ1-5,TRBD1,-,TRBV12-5,TGTGCTAGTGGTTTGGTACAAGGGGGCGAATTTAATCAGCCCCAGCATTTT,CASGLVQGGEFNQPQHF
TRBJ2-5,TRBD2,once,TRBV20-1,TGCAGTGCTAGTAGGCGGGGGGGCCGGGAGACCCAGTACTTC,CSASRRGGRETQYF
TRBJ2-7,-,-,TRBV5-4,TGTGCCAGCAGCCTTCGCCTCAGCTCCTACGAGCAGTACTTC,CASSLRLSSYEQYF
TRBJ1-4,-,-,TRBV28,TGTGCCAGCAGTTTATACGGTGCTTCAACTAATGAAAAACTGTTTTTT,CASSLYGASTNEKLFF
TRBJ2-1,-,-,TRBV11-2,TGTGCCAGCAGCTTAACCCTCGGGGGCTACAATGAGCAGTTCTTC,CASSLTLGGYNEQFF
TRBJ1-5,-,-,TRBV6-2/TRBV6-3,TGTGCCAGCAGTATACAGCGGGAACCCAATCAGCCCCAGCATTTT,CASSIQREPNQPQHF
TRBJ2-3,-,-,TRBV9,TGTGCCAGCAGCCCTGGACCAACGGAGGCAGATACGCAGTATTTT,CASSPGPTEADTQYF
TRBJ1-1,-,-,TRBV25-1,TGTGCCAGCAGTCCGGGGACCACTGAAGCTTTCTTT,CASSPGTTEAFF
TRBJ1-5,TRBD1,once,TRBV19,TGTGCCAGTAGTTTCGGACAGGTGGGATATCAGCCCCAGCATTTT,CASSFGQVGYQPQHF
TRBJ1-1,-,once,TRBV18,TGTGCCAGCTCACCACCAGACACCGTAAGGACTGAAGCTTTCTTT,CASSPPDTVRTEAFF
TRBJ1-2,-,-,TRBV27,TGTGCCAGCAGTTCTAGGAGGGGCATTGGCTACACCTTC,CASSSRRGIGYTF
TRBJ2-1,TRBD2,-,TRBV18,TGTGCCAGCTCACAAGGACTAGCGGATTACAATGAGCAGTTCTTC,CASSQGLADYNEQFF
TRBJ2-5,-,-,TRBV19,TGTGCCAGTACCGGGGCAGGGCATCTCGCCCAGTACTTC,CASTGAGHLAQYF
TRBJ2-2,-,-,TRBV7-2,TGTGCCAGCAGCGCCCAGGGGTCCTTGAACACCGGGGAGCTGTTTTTT,CASSAQGSLNTGELFF
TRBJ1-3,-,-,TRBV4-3,TGCGCCAGCAGCCAGGCCGACGGTGCGTTGGGAAACACCATATATTTT,CASSQADGALGNTIYF
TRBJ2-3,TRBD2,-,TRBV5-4,TGTGCCAGCAGCTTGTCGGCGACTAGCTCCTTCAAGGATACGCAGTATTTT,CASSLSATSSFKDTQYF
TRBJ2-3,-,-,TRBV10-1,TGCGCCAGCAGTGTCGATCCGGAGGGAGATACGCAGTATTTT,CASSVDPEGDTQYF
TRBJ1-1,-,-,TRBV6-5,TGTGCCACCGATTCACCGAAGGCTGAAGCTTTCTTT,CATDSPKAEAFF